This T cell receptor beta chain was recorded in a study of circulating and synovial CD4+ cells in juvenile arthritis. Clones were read by immunoSEQ multiplex PCR, and TCRdb kept only the in-frame ones, dropping some. The data contain about 30,000 clones, 93% of them singletons. This CDR3 spans 19 amino acids. V trimming: 5 bases; J trimming: 9 bases; junction bases outside the gene matches: 22. CDR1 is SGHAT and CDR2 is FQNNGV in the germline V gene. The chain has TRBV11-2 and TRBJ2-1; TRBD2 agrees at 10 bases. Sequenced input: CD4+ T cells from blood. The receptor was derived from a human donor with juvenile idiopathic arthritis. Written as DNA, the CDR3 is TGTGCCAGCAGCCCCCTCTCGTTTTTCCCGCTAGCGGGAGATGGTGAGCAGTTCTTC. The encoded protein is CASSPLSFFPLAGDGEQFF.